The clone carrying this TCR beta chain was observed a handful of times. This sample is drawn from a study of blood T cell repertoires in COVID-19. Profiling relied on immunoSEQ multiplex PCR, and the TCRdb table lists in-frame clones only, not all of them. The sample has roughly 280,000 clones; roughly 89% are singletons. Germline assignment: CDR1 SGHRS and CDR2 YFSETQ. The germline V and J ends were trimmed by 0 bases and 1 base, with 11 bases remaining between them. The CDR3 runs to 16 residues. Sequencing was performed on PBMCs or T cells enriched from blood (not recorded which). The clonotype comes from an older woman who had recovered from COVID-19. The rearrangement links TRBV5-1 to TRBJ1-3, with a weak D call TRBD1 (6 bases). CDR3 sequence reads: CASSLDDRRSGNTIYF. The CDR3 coding sequence is TGCGCCAGCAGCTTGGATGACAGGAGGTCTGGAAACACCATATATTTT.